These T cell receptor beta chains were read from a single sample in a study of regulatory T cells in long-lasting Graves disease. TCRdb recomputed calls from the multiplex PCR reads with MiXCR, one row per CDR3 protein. Among 550,000 to 650,000 distinct CDR3 sequences listed, about 15% were seen once. The sample was also reused in another study, on T cells in Graves' hyperthyroidism and ophthalmopathy.

Here the sequenced sample was peripheral blood mononuclear cells (PBMCs), taken at new diagnosis, from a patient treated with antithyroid drugs. Every receptor here comes from a man younger than 30 with Graves disease. The CDR3 runs from the conserved cysteine through the conserved F or W. Each record gives: D gene, V gene, J gene, clone size, CDR3 protein, CDR3 DNA. D genes are given only for firm matches. Expanded clones get a size class; other rows say once, few or many, or leave the size out.

>NA|TRBV3-1|TRBJ1-6|NA
CASSQTQRPYNSPLHF
TGTGCCAGCAGCCAAACTCAGAGACCCTATAATTCACCCCTCCACTTT
>NA|TRBV7-7|TRBJ1-3|NA
CASSNGPGQGGNTIYF
TGTGCTAGCAGCAATGGTCCGGGGCAGGGAGGAAACACCATATATTTT
>NA|TRBV6-1|TRBJ2-7|few
CASTQASEQYF
TGTGCCAGCACACAGGCCTCCGAGCAGTACTTC
>TRBD1|TRBV28|TRBJ2-7|NA
CASSWDRRLAEQYF
TGTGCCAGCAGCTGGGACAGGCGGCTCGCCGAGCAGTACTTC
>NA|TRBV29-1|TRBJ2-3|many
CSVYVGSADTQYF
TGCAGCGTCTATGTGGGGAGTGCGGATACGCAGTATTTT
>NA|TRBV13|TRBJ1-1|NA
CASSLGQGRAEAFF
TGTGCCAGCAGCTTAGGACAGGGAAGGGCTGAAGCTTTCTTT
>NA|TRBV20-1|TRBJ2-7|many
CSARDTGSSYEQYF
TGCAGTGCTAGAGATACAGGGAGCTCCTACGAGCAGTACTTC
>NA|TRBV7-7|TRBJ2-7|once
CASSSGPADEQYF
TGTGCTAGCAGCAGCGGGCCTGCGGACGAGCAGTACTTC
>NA|TRBV3-1|TRBJ2-1|many
CASSQDWNSYNEQFF
TGTGCCAGCAGCCAAGATTGGAACTCCTACAATGAGCAGTTCTTC
>NA|TRBV20-1|TRBJ2-2|NA
CSARQGTGELFF
TGCAGTGCTAGACAGGGGACCGGGGAGCTGTTTTTT
>NA|TRBV6-1|TRBJ2-7|many
CASSSGSLTYEQYF
TGTGCCAGCAGTAGCGGGTCCCTAACCTACGAGCAGTACTTC
>TRBD1|TRBV20-1|TRBJ1-2|many
CSAAGGDYGYTF
TGCAGTGCAGCAGGGGGTGACTATGGCTACACCTTC
>NA|TRBV5-4|TRBJ1-1|NA
CASSLDLGTNTEAFF
TGTGCCAGCAGCTTGGATCTAGGGACTAACACTGAAGCTTTCTTT
>TRBD1|TRBV6-1|TRBJ2-2|NA
CASSRGQGFTGELFF
TGTGCCAGCAGCAGGGGACAGGGGTTTACCGGGGAGCTGTTTTTT
>NA|TRBV19|TRBJ2-7|once
CAGRPLQGIEQYF
TGTGCCGGTAGGCCTCTACAGGGTATTGAGCAGTACTTC
>NA|TRBV30|TRBJ2-2|many
CAWRQNSANTGELFF
TGTGCCTGGAGGCAGAACAGCGCGAACACCGGGGAGCTGTTTTTT
>NA|TRBV13|TRBJ2-1|many
CASSSGGQFF
TGTGCCAGCAGCTCCGGAGGTCAGTTCTTC
>NA|TRBV7-6|TRBJ1-4|few
CASSTGRPPGEKLFF
TGTGCCAGCAGCACGGGACGGCCACCCGGTGAAAAACTGTTTTTT
>TRBD1|TRBV29-1|TRBJ2-1|many
CSVEPRDRVGYNEQFF
TGCAGCGTTGAGCCAAGGGACAGGGTGGGCTACAATGAGCAGTTCTTC
>NA|TRBV6-2/TRBV6-3|TRBJ2-3|few
CASSYSIGGASTDTQYF
TGTGCCAGCAGTTACTCGATTGGCGGAGCTAGCACAGATACGCAGTATTTT
>NA|TRBV29-1|TRBJ2-7|many
CSVDRGVDEQYF
TGCAGCGTTGACAGGGGGGTCGACGAGCAGTACTTC
>TRBD2|TRBV24-1|TRBJ2-1|few
CATSGEGKQFF
TGTGCCACCAGTGGGGAGGGTAAGCAGTTCTTC
>NA|TRBV7-2|TRBJ2-6|many
CASSPRVSGANVLTF
TGTGCCAGCAGCCCCAGGGTCTCTGGGGCCAACGTCCTGACTTTC
>TRBD2|TRBV6-5|TRBJ2-1|many
CASSLIAGAGLNEQFF
TGTGCCAGCAGTTTAATAGCGGGAGCCGGATTGAATGAGCAGTTCTTC
>TRBD1|TRBV18|TRBJ1-5|many
CASSPGQGTEPQHF
TGTGCCAGCTCACCGGGACAGGGGACGGAGCCCCAGCATTTT
>TRBD1|TRBV20-1|TRBJ1-2|NA
CSATDRVNNGCTF
TGCAGTGCTACCGACAGGGTAAACAATGGCTGCACCTTC
>NA|TRBV7-9|TRBJ2-1|NA
CASSWGWYNEQFF
TGTGCCAGCAGCTGGGGGTGGTACAATGAGCAGTTCTTC
>TRBD1|TRBV20-1|TRBJ2-7|few
CSAPVGQGPYEQYF
TGCAGTGCTCCTGTGGGACAGGGGCCCTACGAGCAGTACTTC